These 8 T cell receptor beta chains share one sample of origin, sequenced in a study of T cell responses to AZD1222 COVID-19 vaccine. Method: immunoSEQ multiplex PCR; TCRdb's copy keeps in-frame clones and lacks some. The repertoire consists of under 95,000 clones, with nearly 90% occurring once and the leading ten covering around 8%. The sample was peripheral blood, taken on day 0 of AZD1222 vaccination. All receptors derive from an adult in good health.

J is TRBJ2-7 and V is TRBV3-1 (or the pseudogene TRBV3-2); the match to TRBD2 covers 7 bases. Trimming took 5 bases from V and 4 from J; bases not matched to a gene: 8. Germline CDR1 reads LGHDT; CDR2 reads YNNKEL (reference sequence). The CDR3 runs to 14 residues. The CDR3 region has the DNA TGTGCCAGCAGCTCCCGGGGGGAGGCTTACGAGCAGTACTTC. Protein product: CASSSRGEAYEQYF.

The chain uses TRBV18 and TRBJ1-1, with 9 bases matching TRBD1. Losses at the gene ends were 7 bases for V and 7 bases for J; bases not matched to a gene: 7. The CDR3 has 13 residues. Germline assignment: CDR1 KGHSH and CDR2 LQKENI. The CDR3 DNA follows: TGTGCCAGCTGCGAACAGGGGGCTAGTGAAGCTTTCTTT. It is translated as CASCEQGASEAFF.

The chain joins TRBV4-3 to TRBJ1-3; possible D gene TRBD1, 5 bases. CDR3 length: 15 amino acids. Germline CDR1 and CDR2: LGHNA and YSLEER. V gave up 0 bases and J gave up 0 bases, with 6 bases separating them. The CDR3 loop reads CASSQDRDSGNTIYF. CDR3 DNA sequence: TGCGCCAGCAGCCAAGACAGGGACTCTGGAAACACCATATATTTT.

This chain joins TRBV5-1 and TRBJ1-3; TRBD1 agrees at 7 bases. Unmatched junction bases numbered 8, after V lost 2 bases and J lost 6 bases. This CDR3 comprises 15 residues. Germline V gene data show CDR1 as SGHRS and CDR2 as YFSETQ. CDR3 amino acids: CASSFDGTAANTIYF. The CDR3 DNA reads TGCGCCAGCAGCTTTGATGGGACAGCCGCAAACACCATATATTTT.

CDR3 sequence: CATRQQGANTDTQYF. CDR3 nucleotides: TGCGCCACCAGGCAGCAGGGGGCGAACACAGATACGCAGTATTTT. This chain links TRBV5-1 with TRBJ2-3; TRBD1 aligns across 8 bases. Germline V gene sequence: CDR1 SGHRS, CDR2 YFSETQ. The CDR3 runs 15 residues. V shed 9 bases, J shed 2 bases, and the junction held 11 bases outside the gene matches.

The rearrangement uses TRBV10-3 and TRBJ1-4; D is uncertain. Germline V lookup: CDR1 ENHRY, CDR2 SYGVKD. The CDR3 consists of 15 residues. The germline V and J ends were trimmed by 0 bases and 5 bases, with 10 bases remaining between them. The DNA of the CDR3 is TGTGCCATCAGTGAGTCAGGCAGGCCCAATGAAAAACTGTTTTTT. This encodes CAISESGRPNEKLFF.

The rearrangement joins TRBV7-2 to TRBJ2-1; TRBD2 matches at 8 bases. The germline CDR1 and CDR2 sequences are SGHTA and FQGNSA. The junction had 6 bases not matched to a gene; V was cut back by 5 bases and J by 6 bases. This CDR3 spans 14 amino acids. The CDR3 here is CASSKTGGANEQFF. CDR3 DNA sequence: TGTGCCAGCAGCAAAACCGGGGGGGCCAATGAGCAGTTCTTC.

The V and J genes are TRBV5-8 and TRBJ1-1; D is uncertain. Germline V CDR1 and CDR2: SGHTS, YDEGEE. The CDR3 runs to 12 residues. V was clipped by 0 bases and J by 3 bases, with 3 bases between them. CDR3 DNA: TGTGCCAGCAGCTTGGGTTACACTGAAGCTTTCTTT. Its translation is CASSLGYTEAFF.